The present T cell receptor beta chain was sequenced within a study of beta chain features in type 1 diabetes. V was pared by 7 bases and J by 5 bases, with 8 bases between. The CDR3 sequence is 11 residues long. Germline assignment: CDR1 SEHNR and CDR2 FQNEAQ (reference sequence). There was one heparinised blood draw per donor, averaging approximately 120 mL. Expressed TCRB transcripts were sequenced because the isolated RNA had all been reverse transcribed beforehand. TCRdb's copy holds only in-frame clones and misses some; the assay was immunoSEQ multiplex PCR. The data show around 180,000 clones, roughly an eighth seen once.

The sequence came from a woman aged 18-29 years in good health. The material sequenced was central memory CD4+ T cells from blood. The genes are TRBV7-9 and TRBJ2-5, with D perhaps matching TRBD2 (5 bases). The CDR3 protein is CASMRGETQYF. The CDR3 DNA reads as TGTGCCAGCATGCGAGGGGAGACCCAGTACTTC.